This TCR beta chain was documented in a study of cytomegalovirus exposure and HLA in healthy donors. Whole-study context: Genotyping of 300 to 450 donors showed that roughly 83% belonged to the Caucasian-associated ancestry cluster. General observations from the study: Presence/absence analyses supposed approximately even sequencing depth among donors. According to the study, 180 or so TCR beta chains were cytomegalovirus-associated.

A note on this clone: Antigen specificity is unknown.

J gave up 2 bases and V 1 base, and 11 bases lay outside the gene matches. The germline V gene has CDR1 SGHTA and CDR2 FQGNSA. The CDR3 spans 18 residues. Vbeta (60) and Jbeta (13) primers were used in the PCR. Assay: immunoSEQ multiplex PCR; the TCRdb copy retains only in-frame clones and omits some. This sample has around 150,000 clones; around 82% occur once, and the top ten carry 6.8%. The V gene is TRBV7-2, the J gene TRBJ2-7, with 10 bases identical to TRBD2. The sequenced sample consisted of PBMCs. The receptor was isolated from a man aged 35-49 years in good health and CMV-seropositive. CDR3 loop: CASSLGLMIAGGTYEQYF. As DNA, the CDR3 is TGTGCCAGCAGCTTAGGCTTGATGATAGCGGGAGGAACCTACGAGCAGTACTTC.